This T cell receptor beta chain was identified during a study of PD-1 blockade in classical Hodgkin lymphoma. The CDR3 totals 14 residues. CDR1 and CDR2 from the germline V gene are LNHDA and SQIVND (reference sequence). V lost 5 bases, J lost 4 bases, and 14 bases lay in between. Brentuximab vedotin exposure varied, and every patient relapsed after autologous stem cell transplantation. Study observations and caveats: Later analyses included only patients treated at least 1 year post-ASCT.

This clone was recorded once. Its antigen remains unknown. Here immunoSEQ multiplex PCR was the method, and the copy in TCRdb shows in-frame clones only, minus some. The sample lists about 31,000 clones, just over 70% seen once, with 3.5% to 4% in the top ten. This sequence originates from a human donor with classical Hodgkin lymphoma. The gene calls are TRBV19 and TRBJ2-5; D may be TRBD1 or TRBD2 (5 bases each). Material: peripheral blood mononuclear cells (PBMCs), obtained before the second cycle of nivolumab. The CDR3 DNA follows: TGTGCCAGTAGTTCCCAAGGGGCGGGAGAGACCCAGTACTTC. Amino acids: CASSSQGAGETQYF. Full variable domain (remainder filled in from reference TRBV19 and TRBJ2-5): DGGITQSPKYLFRKEGQNVTLSCEQNLNHDAMYWYRQDPGQGLRLIYYSQIVNDFQKGDIAEGYSVSREKKESFPLTVTSAQKNPTAFYLCASSSQGAGETQYFGPGTRLLVL.